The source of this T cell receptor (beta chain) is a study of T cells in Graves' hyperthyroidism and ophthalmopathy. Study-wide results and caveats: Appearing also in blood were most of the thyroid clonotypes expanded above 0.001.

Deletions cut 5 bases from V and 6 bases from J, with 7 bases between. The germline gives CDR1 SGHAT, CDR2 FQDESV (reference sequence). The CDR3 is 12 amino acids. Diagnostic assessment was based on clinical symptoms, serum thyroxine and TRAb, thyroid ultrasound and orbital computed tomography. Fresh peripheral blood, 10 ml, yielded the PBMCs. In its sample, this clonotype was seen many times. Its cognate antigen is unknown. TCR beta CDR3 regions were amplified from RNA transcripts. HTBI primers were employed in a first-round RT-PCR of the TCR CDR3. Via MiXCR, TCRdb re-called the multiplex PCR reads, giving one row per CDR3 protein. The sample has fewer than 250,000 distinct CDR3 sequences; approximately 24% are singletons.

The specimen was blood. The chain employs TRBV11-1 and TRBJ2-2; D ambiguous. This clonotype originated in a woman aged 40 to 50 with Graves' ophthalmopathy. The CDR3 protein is CASSPSAGELFF. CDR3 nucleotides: TGTGCCAGCAGCCCCAGCGCCGGGGAGCTGTTTTTT.